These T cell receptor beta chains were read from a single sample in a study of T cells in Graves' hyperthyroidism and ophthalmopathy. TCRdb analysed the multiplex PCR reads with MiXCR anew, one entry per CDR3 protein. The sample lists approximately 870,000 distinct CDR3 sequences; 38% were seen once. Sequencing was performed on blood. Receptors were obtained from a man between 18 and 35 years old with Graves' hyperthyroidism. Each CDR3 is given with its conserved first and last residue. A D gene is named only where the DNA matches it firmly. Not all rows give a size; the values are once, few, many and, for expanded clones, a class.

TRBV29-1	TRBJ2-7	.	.	TGCAGCGTCGTGCGACAGGCCCACGAGCAGTACTTC	CSVVRQAHEQYF
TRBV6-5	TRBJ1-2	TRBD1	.	TGTGCCAGCAGTTACTCGGGGGACAGCTTCTATGGCTACACCTTC	CASSYSGDSFYGYTF
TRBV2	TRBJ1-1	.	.	TGTGCCAGCAGGGGACCCTCGGGCCCTCTGGTGGTCACTGAAGCTTTCTTT	CASRGPSGPLVVTEAFF
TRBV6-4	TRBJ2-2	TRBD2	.	TGTGCCAGCAGTCGGGGGGGACGCGGGGAGCTGTTTTTT	CASSRGGRGELFF
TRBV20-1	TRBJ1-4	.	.	TGCAGTGCTAGGAGGGTCCAGGGCGATGAAAAACTGTTTTTT	CSARRVQGDEKLFF
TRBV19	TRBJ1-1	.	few	TGTGCCAGTAGTTTGACAAGTCAAATACCTGACACTGAAGCTTTCTTT	CASSLTSQIPDTEAFF
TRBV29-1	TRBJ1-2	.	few	TGCAGCGTTGAAAAACAGGGAATTGAAGGCTACACCTTC	CSVEKQGIEGYTF
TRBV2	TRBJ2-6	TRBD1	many	TGTGCCAGCAGCAAAACAGGGGCTGGGGCCAACGTCCTGACTTTC	CASSKTGAGANVLTF
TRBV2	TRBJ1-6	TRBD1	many	TGTGCCAGCAGTGAGGACCGGGGACAGGGGAATTCACCCCTCCACTTT	CASSEDRGQGNSPLHF
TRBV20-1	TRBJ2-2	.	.	TGCAGTGCTAGCGGGAGCGGGACCGGGGAGCTGTTTTTT	CSASGSGTGELFF
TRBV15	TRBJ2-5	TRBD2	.	TGTGCCACCAGGGGGGAGGGCCCGGAGACCCAGTACTTC	CATRGEGPETQYF
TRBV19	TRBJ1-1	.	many	TGTGCCAGTAGTATTGATGTGACTGAAGCTTTCTTT	CASSIDVTEAFF
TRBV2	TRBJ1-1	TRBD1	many	TGTGCCAGCACGAGGGACAGGGGTGTGGCTGAAGCTTTCTTT	CASTRDRGVAEAFF
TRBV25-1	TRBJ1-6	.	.	TGTGCTAGAGTGGGGGCCTATAATTCACCCCTCCACTTT	CARVGAYNSPLHF
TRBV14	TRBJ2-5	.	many	TGTGCCAGCAGCCTACGACTGGCAGGGACCCAGTACTTC	CASSLRLAGTQYF
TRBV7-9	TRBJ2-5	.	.	TGTGCCAGCGGCGTAGCGGCGTGGGAGACCCAGTACTTC	CASGVAAWETQYF
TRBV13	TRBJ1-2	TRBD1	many	TGTGCCAGCAGGGGACAGGGGGGTGGCTACACCTTC	CASRGQGGGYTF
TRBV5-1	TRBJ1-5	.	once	TGTACCAGCAGCTCAGCGAAAGGGCAGCCCCAGCATTTT	CTSSSAKGQPQHF
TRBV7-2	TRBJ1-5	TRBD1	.	TGTGCCAGCAGTTACTCGATATCCCGACAGGGTTGGGATCAGCCCCAGCATTTT	CASSYSISRQGWDQPQHF
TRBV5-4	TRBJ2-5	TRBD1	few	TGTGCCAGCACCAAGTCAGGGGGCGCGGAGACCCAGTACTTC	CASTKSGGAETQYF
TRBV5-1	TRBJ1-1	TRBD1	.	TGCGCCAGCAGGACAGGGGAGAACACTGAAGCTTTCTTT	CASRTGENTEAFF
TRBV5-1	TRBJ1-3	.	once	TGCGCCAGCAGACAAGGGGATGGAGGAAACACCATATATTTT	CASRQGDGGNTIYF
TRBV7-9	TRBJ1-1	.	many	TGTGCCAGCAGAGCCTCGGGGAAAAGGCTGCCGAACACTGAAGCTTTCTTT	CASRASGKRLPNTEAFF
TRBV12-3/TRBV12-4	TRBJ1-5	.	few	TGTGCCAGCAGCTCCGGGACTTGGAATCAGCCCCAGCATTTT	CASSSGTWNQPQHF
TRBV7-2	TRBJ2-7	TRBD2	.	TGTGCCAGCAGCTCGGGGGGGACTAGAAACGAGCAGTACTTC	CASSSGGTRNEQYF
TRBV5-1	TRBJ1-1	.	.	TGCGCCAGCAGCTTGGATCCGGGAAACAGATTCGGGACTGAAGCTTTCTTT	CASSLDPGNRFGTEAFF
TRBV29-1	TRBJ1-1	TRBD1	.	TGCAGCTTCGACAGGGGGGAGGTAGCTTTCTTT	CSFDRGEVAFF
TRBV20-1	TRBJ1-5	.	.	TGCAGTGCCACCGTTTTCCGGGACAACAATCAGCCCCAGCATTTT	CSATVFRDNNQPQHF
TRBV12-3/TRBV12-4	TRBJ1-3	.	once	TGTGCCAGCAGTTTGGGGAGGGTCCACACCATATATTTT	CASSLGRVHTIYF
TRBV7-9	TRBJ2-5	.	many	TGTGCCAGCAGCCTGGGACTGGGTCAGACCCAGTACTTC	CASSLGLGQTQYF
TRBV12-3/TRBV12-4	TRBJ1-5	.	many	TGTGCCAGCAGTTTAGAATCTCAGCCCCAGCATTTT	CASSLESQPQHF
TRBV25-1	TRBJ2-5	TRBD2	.	TGTGCCAGCAGCGTTGCGGGGGGCGACGAGACCCAGTACTTC	CASSVAGGDETQYF
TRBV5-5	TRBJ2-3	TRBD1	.	TGTGCCAGCAGCCTACAGGGGGCAGTGTCAGATACGCAGTATTTT	CASSLQGAVSDTQYF
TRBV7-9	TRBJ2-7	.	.	TGTGCCAGCAGCCGGGACGGATTGAAGCAGTACTTC	CASSRDGLKQYF
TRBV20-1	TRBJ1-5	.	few	TGCAGTGCCCGAAAAAGTCTACTAGGGCCCCAGCATTTT	CSARKSLLGPQHF
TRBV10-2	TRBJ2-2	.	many	TGCGCCAGCAGTGTCCAGGGAGTCCCGAACACCGGGGAGCTGTTTTTT	CASSVQGVPNTGELFF
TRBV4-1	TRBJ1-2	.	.	TGCGCCAGCAGCCTATCGGACGGGGGGATTGGCTACACCTTC	CASSLSDGGIGYTF
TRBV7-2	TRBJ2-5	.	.	TGTGCCAGCAGCAGGGTCACTGACTACCAAGAGACCCAGTACTTC	CASSRVTDYQETQYF
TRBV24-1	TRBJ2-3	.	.	TGTGCCACCAGGGGGAAACCGGGGCCTACAGATACGCAGTATTTT	CATRGKPGPTDTQYF
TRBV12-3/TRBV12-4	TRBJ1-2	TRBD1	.	TGTGCCAGCAGTAAACGACAGGGTACGGTCTATGGCTACACCTTC	CASSKRQGTVYGYTF
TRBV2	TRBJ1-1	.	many	TGTGCCAGCGTAGGGACGGAAGCTTTCTTT	CASVGTEAFF
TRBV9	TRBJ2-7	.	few	TGTGCCAGCAGCGTAAACCAGGGCTACGAGCAGTACTTC	CASSVNQGYEQYF
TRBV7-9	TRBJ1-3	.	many	TGTGCCAGCAGCTCTTCGGATATCAGAAACACCATATATTTT	CASSSSDIRNTIYF
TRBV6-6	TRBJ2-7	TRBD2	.	TGTGCCAGCACCTCCCTAGCGGGTGCCGGGAGGTCCTACGAGCAGTACTTC	CASTSLAGAGRSYEQYF